The present TCR beta chain was sequenced within a study of shared clonotypes between healthy human individuals. Turning to the study itself: Three plates each covered CD4 naive and memory; CD8 naive two, CD8 memory one.

Per germline, CDR1 MNHEY and CDR2 SMNVEV (reference sequence). The CDR3 contains 16 residues. Trimming took 2 bases from V and 1 from J; bases not matched to a gene: 5. Healthy and HIV-negative, the adult donors had no recent acute infections or vaccinations. Across several immunoSEQ plates, the genomic DNA of each subset was split evenly. Sequencing was performed with immunoSEQ multiplex PCR; in TCRdb, only in-frame clones are kept and a portion is missing. This table holds approximately 2,000,000 clones, around 92% found once. J is TRBJ2-3 and V is TRBV27; 8 bases are shared with TRBD2. Sequencing was performed on naive CD4+ T cells from PBMCs. Regarding subset: CD45RA+ positively selected. This TCR came from a man in his late teens or twenties in good health. Some clones in this sample may be carry-over from other donors' samples. The CDR3 coding sequence is TGTGCCAGCAGTTTAAGACTAGCGTTAGGCACAGATACGCAGTATTTT. Amino acids: CASSLRLALGTDTQYF.